The rows below give T cell receptor beta chains drawn from one sample of a study of blood T cell repertoires in COVID-19. Sequencing was performed with immunoSEQ multiplex PCR; in TCRdb, only in-frame clones are kept and a portion is missing. The repertoire has approximately 490,000 clones, around 87% of them found once; the top ten carry roughly 0.72%. Sequencing was performed on PBMCs or T cells enriched from blood (not recorded which). These receptors were collected from a woman aged 18-29 years who had recovered from COVID-19. CDR3s include the opening cysteine and the closing phenylalanine or tryptophan. D genes are given only for firm matches. The size of a clone is reported for some rows only, either as once, few or many, or as a class for expanded clones.

TRBJ1-1 | TRBV18 | NA | NA | CASSPEGRVEAFF | TGTGCCAGCTCACCGGAAGGGCGGGTTGAAGCTTTCTTT
TRBJ1-4 | TRBV24-1 | TRBD1 | NA | CATSGLGQGGEKLFF | TGTGCCACCAGTGGTTTGGGACAGGGAGGGGAAAAACTGTTTTTT
TRBJ2-7 | TRBV5-1 | TRBD1 | NA | CASSLAPQGGTYEQYF | TGCGCCAGCAGCTTGGCCCCACAGGGGGGAACCTACGAGCAGTACTTC
TRBJ1-6 | TRBV5-6 | NA | once | CASSLDGGDDSRDSPLHF | TGTGCCAGCAGCTTGGACGGAGGGGATGATTCGAGAGATTCACCCCTCCACTTT
TRBJ1-1 | TRBV19 | NA | NA | CASAWMGSGTEAFF | TGTGCCAGCGCATGGATGGGGAGTGGGACTGAAGCTTTCTTT
TRBJ2-3 | TRBV12-3/TRBV12-4 | NA | NA | CASSRDEDTQYF | TGTGCCAGCAGCCGGGATGAGGATACGCAGTATTTT
TRBJ1-3 | TRBV7-9 | TRBD1 | few | CASSHGQGAPGNTIYF | TGTGCCAGCAGCCATGGACAGGGGGCCCCTGGAAACACCATATATTTT
TRBJ2-5 | TRBV9 | NA | NA | CASSVGPQGSLPQETQYF | TGTGCCAGCAGCGTAGGCCCCCAGGGAAGTTTGCCCCAAGAGACCCAGTACTTC
TRBJ2-2 | TRBV5-1 | NA | NA | CASSLGQRSGGELFF | TGCGCCAGCAGCTTGGGACAGAGAAGTGGCGGGGAGCTGTTTTTT
TRBJ1-2 | TRBV5-1 | TRBD1 | NA | CASSLEGTGGYGYTF | TGCGCCAGCAGCTTGGAGGGGACAGGCGGCTATGGCTACACCTTC
TRBJ1-5 | TRBV7-5 | NA | NA | CARSRRGGQPQHF | TGTGCCAGAAGTAGGAGGGGTGGTCAGCCCCAGCATTTT
TRBJ2-2 | TRBV28 | NA | once | CASSLSHGELFF | TGTGCCAGCAGTTTATCCCACGGGGAGCTGTTTTTT
TRBJ2-5 | TRBV11-2 | NA | once | CASSLSGETQYF | TGTGCCAGCAGCTTGAGTGGAGAGACCCAGTACTTC
TRBJ1-1 | TRBV5-5 | NA | NA | CASSLAPTGNTEAFF | TGTGCCAGCAGCTTGGCCCCCACAGGGAACACTGAAGCTTTCTTT
TRBJ2-1 | TRBV20-1 | NA | NA | CSASLGRGDNEQFF | TGCAGTGCTAGTCTTGGCAGGGGAGACAATGAGCAGTTCTTC
TRBJ2-7 | TRBV21-1 | NA | NA | CASNGQPLEQYF | TGTGCCAGCAACGGACAGCCCCTCGAGCAGTACTTC
TRBJ2-3 | TRBV30 | NA | NA | CAWSVGGSTDTQYF | TGTGCCTGGAGTGTTGGAGGGAGCACAGATACGCAGTATTTT
TRBJ2-3 | TRBV30 | TRBD1 | NA | CAWSYGGGTGKTDTQYF | TGTGCCTGGAGTTATGGGGGGGGGACAGGGAAAACAGATACGCAGTATTTT
TRBJ2-7 | TRBV14 | NA | NA | CASSQERGSTYEQYF | TGTGCCAGCAGCCAAGAACGGGGAAGTACCTACGAGCAGTACTTC
TRBJ2-3 | TRBV28 | TRBD1 | NA | CAIRGQGEDTQYF | TGTGCCATCAGGGGACAGGGAGAAGATACGCAGTATTTT
TRBJ2-3 | TRBV3-1/TRBV3-2 | NA | NA | CASSHTTRGGTDTQYF | TGTGCCAGCAGCCATACGACCAGGGGGGGCACAGATACGCAGTATTTT
TRBJ1-1 | TRBV13 | TRBD1 | NA | CASSSRQGARGTEAFF | TGTGCCAGCAGCTCTAGACAGGGGGCGAGAGGCACTGAAGCTTTCTTT
TRBJ1-4 | TRBV7-8 | TRBD1 | NA | CASSLWTGVNEKLFF | TGTGCCAGCAGCTTATGGACAGGGGTTAATGAAAAACTGTTTTTT
TRBJ1-2 | TRBV3-1/TRBV3-2 | NA | few | CASSHGQIYGYTF | TGTGCCAGCAGCCACGGACAGATCTATGGCTACACCTTC
TRBJ1-1 | TRBV6-4 | TRBD1 | NA | CASSRTGLTEAFF | TGTGCCAGCAGTAGGACAGGGCTCACTGAAGCTTTCTTT
TRBJ1-5 | TRBV5-8 | NA | few | CASSFGTPAQPQHF | TGTGCCAGCAGCTTTGGGACTCCCGCTCAGCCCCAGCATTTT
TRBJ2-2 | TRBV5-1 | TRBD1 | NA | CASSSIPTGGGDTGELFF | TGCGCCAGCAGCTCCATTCCAACAGGGGGAGGTGACACCGGGGAGCTGTTTTTT
TRBJ1-1 | TRBV28 | NA | NA | CASSLVEGGTEAFF | TGTGCCAGCAGTTTGGTCGAAGGAGGGACTGAAGCTTTCTTT
TRBJ2-5 | TRBV7-8 | TRBD1 | NA | CASLSTDRATETQYF | TGTGCCAGCCTAAGTACTGACAGGGCAACGGAGACCCAGTACTTC
TRBJ2-2 | TRBV11-1 | TRBD2 | NA | CASKSGGTTTGELFF | TGTGCCAGCAAGTCGGGGGGTACAACAACCGGGGAGCTGTTTTTT
TRBJ2-5 | TRBV5-6 | TRBD2 | NA | CASSPAWGGETQYF | TGTGCCAGCAGTCCGGCCTGGGGGGGAGAGACCCAGTACTTC
TRBJ2-2 | TRBV29-1 | TRBD2 | once | CSVGLADEPGELFF | TGCAGCGTTGGACTAGCCGATGAACCCGGGGAGCTGTTTTTT
TRBJ1-3 | TRBV14 | NA | once | CASGAFSGNTIYF | TGTGCCAGCGGGGCTTTCTCTGGAAACACCATATATTTT
TRBJ2-7 | TRBV5-4 | NA | NA | CASRPNSGSYEQYF | TGTGCCAGCAGACCTAACAGCGGATCCTACGAGCAGTACTTC
TRBJ1-3 | TRBV3-1/TRBV3-2 | NA | once | CASSQDRYSRSGNTIYF | TGTGCCAGCAGCCAAGATAGGTACAGCCGCTCTGGAAACACCATATATTTT
TRBJ1-2 | TRBV30 | TRBD1 | NA | CACNSDRMSGYTF | TGTGCCTGTAATTCGGACAGGATGAGTGGCTACACCTTC
TRBJ1-1 | TRBV2 | NA | NA | CASRYSLNTEAFF | TGTGCCAGCAGGTACTCCCTGAACACTGAAGCTTTCTTT
TRBJ2-1 | TRBV9 | TRBD1 | NA | CASSTRDSDTLFSSYNEQFF | TGTGCCAGCAGCACCCGGGACAGCGATACCCTGTTTAGCTCCTACAATGAGCAGTTCTTC
TRBJ2-7 | TRBV18 | NA | few | CASSPQTGFSYEQYF | TGTGCCAGCTCACCCCAGACAGGTTTTTCCTACGAGCAGTACTTC
TRBJ1-2 | TRBV30 | NA | few | CAWKREGGYTF | TGTGCCTGGAAGAGGGAAGGTGGCTACACCTTC
TRBJ1-3 | TRBV19 | NA | NA | CASSERSGNTIYF | TGTGCCAGTAGTGAGAGGTCTGGAAACACCATATATTTT
TRBJ2-5 | TRBV18 | NA | NA | CASSRLLQETQYF | TGTGCCAGCTCACGACTCCTTCAAGAGACCCAGTACTTC
TRBJ1-6 | TRBV30 | NA | NA | CAWGLGPSPLHF | TGTGCCTGGGGACTTGGCCCCTCACCCCTCCACTTT
TRBJ1-5 | TRBV3-1/TRBV3-2 | NA | NA | CASSPREAGNQPQHF | TGTGCCAGCAGCCCCAGGGAAGCTGGCAATCAGCCCCAGCATTTT
TRBJ2-7 | TRBV19 | NA | NA | CASHLSPYEQYF | TGTGCCAGCCACCTTAGTCCCTACGAGCAGTACTTC
TRBJ2-5 | TRBV3-1/TRBV3-2 | NA | NA | CASGLTPQYF | TGTGCCAGCGGGCTGACCCCCCAGTACTTC
TRBJ1-2 | TRBV5-1 | NA | NA | CASSTRQSDNYGYTF | TGCGCCAGCAGCACCCGACAGTCCGATAACTATGGCTACACCTTC
TRBJ2-5 | TRBV2 | TRBD1 | NA | CASRPGTGGSETQYF | TGTGCCAGCAGGCCCGGGACAGGGGGTTCGGAGACCCAGTACTTC
TRBJ2-7 | TRBV15 | TRBD2 | NA | CATSRERELAGAYEQYF | TGTGCCACCAGCAGAGAGCGAGAACTAGCGGGTGCCTACGAGCAGTACTTC
TRBJ1-2 | TRBV7-8 | NA | NA | CASSLGGGLNYGYTF | TGTGCCAGCAGCTTAGGGGGGGGACTTAACTATGGCTACACCTTC
TRBJ1-2 | TRBV27 | TRBD1 | NA | CASSSSFGTDGYTF | TGTGCCAGCAGTTCATCATTCGGGACAGATGGCTACACCTTC
TRBJ1-2 | TRBV20-1 | TRBD1 | once | CSARGDGYTF | TGCAGTGCCAGGGGGGATGGCTACACCTTC
TRBJ1-1 | TRBV27 | NA | NA | CASSLSIENTEAFF | TGTGCCAGCAGTTTAAGCATCGAGAACACTGAAGCTTTCTTT
TRBJ2-4 | TRBV7-8 | NA | once | CASSFSGGGIQYF | TGTGCCAGCAGCTTCTCGGGGGGCGGCATTCAGTACTTC
TRBJ2-5 | TRBV6-5 | TRBD2 | once | CASLRGGVGKETQYF | TGTGCCAGTCTTAGGGGAGGGGTCGGGAAAGAGACCCAGTACTTC
TRBJ1-1 | TRBV6-5 | NA | once | CASRPSQGTNTEAFF | TGTGCCAGCAGACCTTCTCAGGGGACGAACACTGAAGCTTTCTTT
TRBJ2-5 | TRBV30 | NA | NA | CAWSGESQETQYF | TGTGCCTGGAGTGGGGAGTCCCAAGAGACCCAGTACTTC
TRBJ1-5 | TRBV21-1 | NA | NA | CAREDREVHQPQHF | TGTGCCAGAGAGGACAGGGAAGTACATCAGCCCCAGCATTTT
TRBJ2-1 | TRBV28 | TRBD1 | NA | CASSLDGGDSEQFF | TGTGCCAGCAGTTTGGACGGTGGGGACAGTGAGCAGTTCTTC
TRBJ1-2 | TRBV19 | NA | NA | CVTQGSRGYTF | TGTGTTACACAGGGCTCCCGGGGCTACACCTTC